The 9 T cell receptor beta chains below come from one sample, sequenced in a study of T cells after yellow fever vaccination. TCRdb analysed the 5' RACE reads with MiXCR anew, one entry per CDR3 protein. The profile covers about 220,000 distinct CDR3 sequences, with around 3.1% appearing a single time and roughly 3.2% taken by the ten largest. The source material was CD4+ T cells sorted from PBMCs, sampled 10 days after the yellow fever booster vaccination. Source of these receptors: a man in his late teens or twenties who received the YFV17D yellow fever vaccine.

This clonotype was found many times. The chain uses TRBV5-1 and TRBJ2-3; 9 positions match TRBD2. Losses at the gene ends were 2 bases for V and 2 bases for J; bases not matched to a gene: 9. CDR1 and CDR2 from the germline V gene are SGHRS and YFSETQ. The CDR3 loop spans 17 amino acids. CDR3 nucleotides: TGCGCCAGCAGCTTCCAACTAAGCGGGGGGACCACAGATACGCAGTATTTT. It codes for CASSFQLSGGTTDTQYF.

The J gene is TRBJ2-3, the V gene TRBV7-6; 8 nucleotides match TRBD2. Germline V gene data show CDR1 as SGHVS and CDR2 as FNYEAQ. The length of the CDR3 is 13 residues. With 3 bases clipped from V and 6 bases from J, the junction kept 2 bases outside the gene matches. CDR3 sequence reads: CASSFLAGDTQYF. In nucleotides, the CDR3 is TGTGCCAGCAGCTTCTTAGCGGGGGATACGCAGTATTTT.

This clonotype was counted only a few times. V and J are TRBV10-3 and TRBJ2-1; 10 bases agree with TRBD2. Trimming cost V 4 bases and J 8 bases; bases outside gene matches: 11. Germline loops: CDR1 ENHRY, CDR2 SYGVKD. CDR3 length: 16 residues. The CDR3 DNA follows: TGTGCCATCAGTGCTCTCTCGAGCGGGGGGGCCCATGAGCAGTTCTTC. Its protein product is CAISALSSGGAHEQFF.

This clonotype was seen a handful of times. This chain links TRBV15 with TRBJ1-1, with TRBD1 as a possible D gene (5 bases). The CDR3 sequence is 15 residues long. Germline CDR1 LNHNV, CDR2 YYDKDF (reference sequence). V was cut by 5 bases and J by 1 base, with 14 bases left in between. CDR3 residues: CATSPAWTKNTEAFF. The DNA of the CDR3 is TGTGCCACCAGCCCAGCTTGGACAAAGAACACTGAAGCTTTCTTT.

This clonotype appeared a few times. The V and J genes are TRBV5-1 and TRBJ2-7, with a possible D match to TRBD2 (6 bases). CDR3 size: 13 residues. Per germline, CDR1 SGHRS and CDR2 YFSETQ. Trimming took 5 bases from V and 3 from J, leaving 12 bases between them. The CDR3 nucleotides are TGCGCCAGCAGTCGGGACTTCGGCTACGAGCAGTACTTC. Protein product: CASSRDFGYEQYF.

This clonotype was recorded many times. This CDR3 is CASSQDGRADTQYF. Written as DNA, the CDR3 is TGCGCCAGCAGCCAAGATGGCAGGGCAGATACGCAGTATTTT. The chain links TRBV4-1 to TRBJ2-3; TRBD1 might be the D (5 bases). This CDR3 comprises 14 residues. Looked up from germline, CDR1 is MGHRA and CDR2 is YSYEKL. Trimming removed 0 bases from V and 4 bases from J, with 8 bases in between.

This clonotype was found many times. The V gene is TRBV6-6, the J gene TRBJ2-3; weak D call: TRBD1 (6 bases). The CDR3 has 13 amino acids. V lost 7 bases and J lost 1, with 9 bases in between. Germline V gene data show CDR1 as MNHNY and CDR2 as SVGAGI (reference sequence). CDR3 coding DNA: TGTGCCAGCAAGACAGGAGGCACAGATACGCAGTATTTT. The encoded protein is CASKTGGTDTQYF.

This clonotype was recorded at least ten times. The gene calls are TRBV5-8 and TRBJ2-5; possibly TRBD2 for D (5 bases). From germline, CDR1 is SGHTS and CDR2 YDEGEE. The CDR3 consists of 15 residues. Trimming cost V 1 base and J 1 base, with 11 bases left between them. The CDR3 nucleotides read TGTGCCAGCAGCTTGCCTGGCGGGTCCCAAGAGACCCAGTACTTC. Translated, it gives CASSLPGGSQETQYF. The complete variable domain, with remaining parts taken from reference TRBV5-8 and TRBJ2-5, reads EAGVTQSPTHLIKTRGQQATLRCSPISGHTSVYWYQQALGLGLQFLLWYDEGEERNRGNFPPRFSGRQFPNYSSELNVNALELEDSALYLCASSLPGGSQETQYFGPGTRLLVL.

The chain couples TRBV10-3 to TRBJ2-3, with D hard to call. Deletions cut 3 bases from V and 3 bases from J, with 10 bases between. Germline V gene sequence: CDR1 ENHRY, CDR2 SYGVKD. CDR3 size: 14 residues. This CDR3 is CAISDRRGTDTQYF. The DNA of the CDR3 is TGTGCCATCAGTGACCGACGCGGAACAGATACGCAGTATTTT.